This entry features one TCR beta chain sequence. Its antigen remains unidentified. This CDR3 is 14 amino acids long. Germline CDR1 and CDR2: KGHSH and LQKENI. V was shortened by 3 bases and J by 6 bases, with 13 bases between the two germline ends. These data are taken from a study of T cell responses to AZD1222 COVID-19 vaccine. Study-wide context: Second doses that came at about 4 or about 12 weeks were put together. Study conclusions and caveats: Regions left unmutated in variants are reportedly the target of nearly half of spike-specific TCRs. Among the donors, most were white British and more were female, and clonal diversity was possibly underestimated. Spike-specific TCR repertoires showed rising breadth and depth after two AZD1222 doses.

Using immunoSEQ multiplex PCR, the repertoire was profiled, and TCRdb retains in-frame clones only, with some absent. The data show 95,000 to 150,000 clones, with roughly nine tenths seen just once and around 1.7% held by the top ten. The input for sequencing was peripheral blood, taken on day 0 of AZD1222 vaccination. J is TRBJ2-3 and V is TRBV18; the D gene is possibly TRBD1 (6 bases). The TCR comes from an adult in good health. The CDR3 is CASSPRGGSDTQYF. The DNA of the CDR3 is TGTGCCAGCTCACCCAGAGGGGGTTCGGATACGCAGTATTTT.